Below, 28 T cell receptor beta chains from the same sample are listed, as sequenced in a study of blood T cells in healthy people across ages. The authors ran a second PCR of roughly 6 to 12 cycles using a sample-barcoded 5' primer and a J-beta primer mix. TCRdb re-called the 5' RACE reads through MiXCR, storing one row per CDR3 protein. Among roughly 800,000 distinct CDR3 sequences listed, around a quarter were seen once. These same records also appear under a second study, on T cells of mothers and their children.

Material: blood. These receptors were taken from a boy aged 5-17 years in good health.

The V and J genes are TRBV20-1 and TRBJ2-7, with 7 bases aligning to TRBD1. CDR1 DFQATT and CDR2 SNEGSKA come from the germline V gene (reference sequence). The CDR3 extends over 13 amino acids. V gave up 2 bases and J gave up 6 bases; unmatched junction bases: 7. DNA for the CDR3: TGCAGTGCTAGATATAGGGGGCGTCTCGAGCAGTACTTC. Residues: CSARYRGRLEQYF.

This clonotype was counted between two and nine times. This rearrangement joins TRBV7-9 to TRBJ2-7, with D perhaps TRBD2 (6 bases). This CDR3 contains 14 residues. Per germline, CDR1 SEHNR and CDR2 FQNEAQ (reference sequence). V lost 5 bases, J lost 11 bases, and 22 bases lay in between. CDR3 residues: CASSHEEGPGLEYF. The CDR3 region has the DNA TGTGCCAGCAGCCACGAGGAGGGGCCGGGGTTAGAGTACTTC.

The table lists this clonotype with a few counts. This sequence joins TRBV3-1 and TRBJ2-5; 9 bases fit TRBD2. Germline CDR1 is LGHDT and CDR2 is YNNKEL (reference sequence). With V trimmed by 3 bases and J by 2 bases, 10 bases remained unmatched. The CDR3 is 17 amino acids. The CDR3 is CASSQVRVAGEQETQYF. CDR3 nucleotides: TGTGCCAGCAGCCAGGTCAGGGTAGCGGGGGAACAAGAGACCCAGTACTTC.

This clonotype showed up just a few times. V usage is TRBV7-2 and J usage is TRBJ2-1; no clear D. The V end lost 4 bases, the J end lost 7 bases, and 17 bases lay between the germline ends. The CDR3 sequence is 15 residues long. The germline CDR1 and CDR2 sequences are SGHTA and FQGNSA. The CDR3 bases are TGTGCCAGCAGCTCCCGGGCCAATGGGTCGAATGAGCAGTTCTTC. Residues: CASSSRANGSNEQFF.

There are a few counts of this clonotype. The rearrangement joins TRBV18 to TRBJ2-3; tentatively, D is TRBD2 (5 bases). Germline V CDR1 and CDR2: KGHSH, LQKENI. The CDR3 totals 16 residues. The V gene lost 5 bases and the J gene lost 0 bases, with 15 bases spanning the gap. Here the CDR3 reads CASSSTKRSSTDTQYF. The CDR3 DNA follows: TGTGCCAGCTCAAGTACTAAGCGGAGTAGCACAGATACGCAGTATTTT.

The CDR3 loop reads CASSSRETWGNEQFF. DNA of the CDR3: TGTGCCAGCAGCTCTAGGGAGACTTGGGGGAATGAGCAGTTCTTC. The V and J genes are TRBV9 and TRBJ2-5; either TRBD1 or TRBD2 may supply D (5 bases each). The J call may be in error: the DNA end matches TRBJ2-1 better. Germline V lookup: CDR1 SGDLS, CDR2 YYNGEE. The CDR3 length is 15 residues.

The rearrangement joins TRBV2 to TRBJ2-5; 13 positions match TRBD2. The J call is doubtful: the DNA matches TRBJ2-1 better. Germline loops: CDR1 SNHLY, CDR2 FYNNEI. The CDR3 runs 18 residues. CDR3 region: CASRARTSGGLGHNEQFF. Written as DNA, the CDR3 is TGTGCCAGCAGGGCCAGGACTAGCGGGGGATTGGGCCACAATGAGCAGTTCTTC.

This clonotype was seen at least ten times. At one end, the junction sequence differs from germline, possibly due to a read error. The CDR3 bases are TGTGCCAGCAGCTTAGAGGACGAGCAGTACTTC. Translating gives CASSLEDEQYF. The gene calls are TRBV5-1 and TRBJ2-7; D gene uncertain. Germline V CDR1 and CDR2: SGHRS, YFSETQ. The CDR3 loop spans 11 amino acids. The full variable domain, in which reference TRBV5-1 and TRBJ2-7 provide the parts outside the CDR3, is KAGVTQTPRYLIKTRGQQVTLSCSPISGHRSVSWYQQTPGQGLQFLFEYFSETQRNKGNFPGRFSGRQFSNSRSEMNVSTLELGDSALYLCASSLEDEQYFGPGTRLTVT.

The sample holds a few counts of this clonotype. V usage is TRBV29-1 and J usage is TRBJ1-1, with D possibly matching TRBD1 (5 bases). The CDR3 is 13 residues long. Germline lookup yields CDR1 SQVTM and CDR2 ANQGSEA. V was trimmed by 6 bases and J by 5 bases, leaving 16 bases between them. This CDR3 reads CSVAGTLRTEAFF. The CDR3 DNA reads as TGCAGCGTGGCCGGGACCCTTCGGACTGAAGCTTTCTTT.

The chain uses TRBV7-9 and TRBJ2-1; D gene uncertain. Germline-derived CDR1 and CDR2 are SEHNR and FQNEAQ (reference sequence). The CDR3 covers 12 residues. V lost 0 bases and J 11 bases, leaving 8 bases between the germline ends. The CDR3 coding sequence is TGTGCCAGCAGCTTAGCGGACCAACAGCAGTTCTTC. It encodes CASSLADQQQFF. The complete variable domain, with remaining parts taken from reference TRBV7-9 and TRBJ2-1, reads DTGVSQNPRHKITKRGQNVTFRCDPISEHNRLYWYRQTLGQGPEFLTYFQNEAQLEKSRLLSDRFSAERPKGSFSTLEIQRTEQGDSAMYLCASSLADQQQFFGPGTRLTVL.

V gene TRBV2 combines with J gene TRBJ1-4; D unresolved. Trimming took 0 bases from V and 5 from J, leaving 7 bases between them. The CDR3 totals 14 residues. CDR1 is SNHLY, CDR2 FYNNEI, per germline. In DNA form, the CDR3 reads TGTGCCAGCAGTGAAGCTGGCAGAAATGAAAAACTGTTTTTT. Its translation: CASSEAGRNEKLFF.

The sample holds a few counts of this clonotype. V is TRBV10-3 and J is TRBJ2-7, with unresolved D. Germline CDR1 reads ENHRY; CDR2 reads SYGVKD. Trimming removed 3 bases at V and 5 bases at J, with 14 bases between. The CDR3 covers 14 residues. CDR3 in DNA: TGTGCCATCAGTGACCGGCCCCTCGTCGACGAGCAGTACTTC. Its protein product is CAISDRPLVDEQYF.

The genes are TRBV12-3 or TRBV12-4 and TRBJ2-5; weak D call: TRBD2 (6 bases). V was pared by 4 bases and J by 6 bases, with 15 bases between. The CDR3 runs to 14 residues. As DNA, the CDR3 is TGTGCCAGCAGTTACTTACCGGGACTGAAGACCCAGTACTTC. Protein: CASSYLPGLKTQYF.

V gene TRBV28 combines with J gene TRBJ2-1, with 7 nucleotides matching TRBD1. CDR3 length: 17 amino acids. J lost 4 bases, V lost 3 bases, and 12 bases had no gene match. Germline loops: CDR1 MDHEN, CDR2 SYDVKM. In DNA form, the CDR3 reads TGTGCCAGCAGTTTTCCCTCCGACAGGGTCGGGTACAATGAGCAGTTCTTC. Its protein product is CASSFPSDRVGYNEQFF.

This clonotype was counted a single time. The V call is TRBV20-1, the J call TRBJ2-3, with 7 bases fitting TRBD2. The trim removed 4 bases at V and 8 bases at J, leaving 12 bases unmatched. The CDR3 runs 14 residues. Germline V CDR1 and CDR2: DFQATT, SNEGSKA (reference sequence). CDR3 in DNA: TGCAGTGCTACGACCAGAACGGGGGGTGGTACGCAGTATTTT. It translates to CSATTRTGGGTQYF.

V is TRBV5-1 and J is TRBJ2-6; the D gene could be TRBD1 or TRBD2 (5 bases each). Germline V lookup: CDR1 SGHRS, CDR2 YFSETQ. The V end was cut by 4 bases, the J end by 2 bases, with 10 bases between. The CDR3 contains 15 residues. The CDR3 sequence is CASSERGAGANVLTF. As DNA, the CDR3 is TGCGCCAGCAGCGAGCGAGGGGCTGGGGCCAACGTCCTGACTTTC. The entire variable domain, with the rest obtained from reference TRBV5-1 and TRBJ2-6, is as follows: KAGVTQTPRYLIKTRGQQVTLSCSPISGHRSVSWYQQTPGQGLQFLFEYFSETQRNKGNFPGRFSGRQFSNSRSEMNVSTLELGDSALYLCASSERGAGANVLTFGAGSRLTVL.

The chain uses TRBV19 and TRBJ1-5; weak D call: TRBD1 (5 bases). In germline, CDR1 is LNHDA, CDR2 SQIVND (reference sequence). CDR3 length: 16 residues. Trimming left V 1 base short and J 6 bases short, with 16 bases between. In DNA form, the CDR3 reads TGTGCCAGTAGTATAGTTCGGGGGAGTCGGCCTCAGCCCCAGCATTTT. Translating gives CASSIVRGSRPQPQHF.

The chain combines TRBV5-1 with TRBJ2-1; 11 nucleotides agree with TRBD2. The CDR3 has 19 residues. J gave up 8 bases and V 2 bases, and 18 bases lay outside the gene matches. Germline loops: CDR1 SGHRS, CDR2 YFSETQ. The CDR3 here is CASSLKNLGTSGLLDEQFF. As DNA, the CDR3 is TGCGCCAGCAGCTTAAAGAATTTAGGGACTAGCGGTTTGTTGGATGAGCAGTTCTTC.

The V call is TRBV9, the J call TRBJ2-2; weak D call: TRBD1 (6 bases). Germline V gene data show CDR1 as SGDLS and CDR2 as YYNGEE. The CDR3 runs 18 residues. V was shortened by 0 bases and J by 1 base, with 16 bases between the two germline ends. The CDR3 nucleotides read TGTGCCAGCAGCGTAGCTCGCCAGGGGCTGGAGAACACCGGGGAGCTGTTTTTT. Translated: CASSVARQGLENTGELFF.

J is TRBJ2-5 and V is TRBV12-3 or TRBV12-4; D call uncertain. Trimming stripped 6 bases from V and 4 bases from J, with 15 bases between. The CDR3 totals 14 residues. The CDR3 sequence is CASRQRSGPETQYF. In nucleotides, the CDR3 is TGTGCCAGCAGGCAAAGGTCCGGCCCAGAGACCCAGTACTTC.

The chain combines TRBV10-2 with TRBJ2-3; 9 bases are a match to TRBD2. The germline V gene has CDR1 WSHSY and CDR2 SAAADI. Germline trimming cut 3 bases from V and 4 bases from J; bases unmatched to any gene: 8. This CDR3 region has 16 residues. The CDR3 DNA sequence: TGCGCCAGCAGTGATATGAGCGGGGGGTTCCCAGATACGCAGTATTTT. It yields the protein CASSDMSGGFPDTQYF.

The chain carries TRBV9 and TRBJ1-2; D is possibly TRBD1 (5 bases). The CDR3 has 15 residues. V lost 4 bases, J lost 4 bases, and 17 bases lay in between. From germline, CDR1 is SGDLS and CDR2 YYNGEE. The CDR3 DNA reads TGTGCCAGCAGCCCTCGGGAATGGGGCAGCTATGGCTACACCTTC. Residues: CASSPREWGSYGYTF.

This rearrangement joins TRBV9 to TRBJ2-5; no clear D. Germline V CDR1 and CDR2: SGDLS, YYNGEE. Trimming took off 3 bases at V and 5 bases at J, with 8 bases between the two ends. The CDR3 totals 12 residues. The CDR3, as DNA: TGTGCCAGCAGCGGGATGGGGGAGACCCAGTACTTC. The encoded protein is CASSGMGETQYF.

The sample holds many counts of this clonotype. V usage is TRBV5-1 and J usage is TRBJ2-5; D could derive from TRBD1 or TRBD2 (6 bases each). The J call could be wrong; TRBJ2-7 is a better fit for the DNA end. The CDR3 has 14 amino acids. CDR1 is SGHRS, CDR2 YFSETQ, per germline. The CDR3 sequence: CASSLERGPYEQYF. The DNA for the CDR3 is TGCGCCAGCAGCTTGGAACGGGGGCCCTACGAGCAGTACTTC.

This clonotype was observed at least ten times. A junction end diverges from the germline sequence, so it may reflect a read error. This chain connects TRBV2 to TRBJ2-5; the D gene is possibly TRBD2 (6 bases). Germline assignment: CDR1 SNHLY and CDR2 FYNNEI. The length of the CDR3 is 13 residues. This CDR3 is CASSEEGGETQYF. CDR3 DNA sequence: TGCGCCAGCAGTGAGGAGGGAGGCGAGACCCAGTACTTC.

This clonotype was observed a few times. The chain recombines TRBV11-2 with TRBJ2-7; tentatively, D is TRBD2 (6 bases). The CDR3 loop spans 15 amino acids. Per the germline V gene, CDR1 is SGHAT and CDR2 is FQNNGV. With 4 bases removed from V and 3 bases from J, the gap between germline ends came to 16 bases. The CDR3 bases are TGTGCCAGCAGCTCCGGGACTCTAGGGTTCTACGAGCAGTACTTC. This codes for CASSSGTLGFYEQYF.

This chain connects TRBV5-1 to TRBJ2-2; no definite D call. Germline V gives CDR1 SGHRS, CDR2 YFSETQ. This CDR3 region has 14 residues. The V gene lost 0 bases and the J gene lost 3 bases, with 6 bases spanning the gap. This CDR3 is CASSLVSHTGELFF. The CDR3 DNA reads as TGCGCCAGCAGCTTGGTTAGCCACACCGGGGAGCTGTTTTTT.

The rearrangement uses TRBV5-1 and TRBJ2-5, with D perhaps TRBD1 or TRBD2 (6 bases each). CDR3 length: 15 amino acids. Trimming left V 4 bases short and J 2 bases short, with 15 bases between. Germline CDR1 is SGHRS and CDR2 is YFSETQ. The CDR3 region has the DNA TGCGCCAGCAGCCGCGGGACAAGACTTCAAGAGACCCAGTACTTC. This translates into CASSRGTRLQETQYF.